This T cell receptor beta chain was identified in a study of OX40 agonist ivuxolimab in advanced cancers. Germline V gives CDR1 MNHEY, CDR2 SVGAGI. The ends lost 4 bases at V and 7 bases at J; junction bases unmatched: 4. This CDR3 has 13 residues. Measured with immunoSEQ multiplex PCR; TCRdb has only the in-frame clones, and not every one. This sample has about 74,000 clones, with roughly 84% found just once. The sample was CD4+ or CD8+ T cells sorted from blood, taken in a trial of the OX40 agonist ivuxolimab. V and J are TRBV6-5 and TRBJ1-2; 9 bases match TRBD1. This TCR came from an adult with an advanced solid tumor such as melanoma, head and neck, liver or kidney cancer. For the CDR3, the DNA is TGTGCCAGCAGTTTACAGGGGGCGTTTGGCTACACCTTC. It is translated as CASSLQGAFGYTF.